The rows below give T cell receptor beta chains drawn from one sample of a study of human T cells and chemical hapten exposure. TCRdb reprocessed the RACE reads with MiXCR, giving one entry per CDR3 protein. The profile shows 65,000 to 85,000 distinct CDR3 sequences, approximately 10% of them singletons. Sequenced here: whole blood, sampled in connection with sensitization to the hapten diphenylcyclopropenone (DPC). Receptors originate from a woman in her forties or fifties with alopecia areata. Some clones in this sample may be carry-over from other donors' samples. Both conserved end residues are part of each CDR3. Fields, in order: V gene, CDR3 length, J gene, D gene, clone size, CDR3 protein, CDR3 DNA. D genes are given only for firm matches. Part of the rows lack a size; the others show once, few, many or a class for expanded clones.

TRBV11-2	11	TRBJ2-3	NA	NA	CASSLRDTQYF	TGTGCCAGCAGCTTAAGGGATACGCAGTATTTT
TRBV15	15	TRBJ2-5	TRBD1	NA	CATNKGQGLQETQYF	TGTGCCACCAACAAGGGACAGGGGCTCCAAGAGACCCAGTACTTC
TRBV14	13	TRBJ2-1	TRBD2	NA	CASSTGLVNEQFF	TGTGCCAGCAGCACCGGACTAGTCAATGAGCAGTTCTTC
TRBV7-2	11	TRBJ2-5	NA	NA	CASSLQETQYF	TGTGCCAGCAGCCTCCAAGAGACCCAGTACTTC
TRBV12-3/TRBV12-4	16	TRBJ2-3	TRBD1	NA	CASSLALGQGAYTQYF	TGTGCCAGCAGTTTAGCGCTAGGACAGGGGGCCTATACGCAGTATTTT
TRBV7-2	11	TRBJ2-1	NA	few	CASSLINEQFF	TGTGCCAGCAGCCTAATCAATGAGCAGTTCTTC
TRBV7-9	14	TRBJ2-7	NA	few	CASSLDLWPHEQYF	TGTGCCAGCAGCTTAGATCTCTGGCCCCACGAGCAGTACTTC
TRBV6-1	15	TRBJ2-2	NA	few	CASSLRDTETGELFF	TGTGCCAGCAGTTTACGGGACACCGAGACCGGGGAGCTGTTTTTT
TRBV29-1	13	TRBJ1-1	NA	medium-sized	CSVAGGATTEAFF	TGCAGCGTTGCCGGGGGCGCGACCACTGAAGCTTTCTTT
TRBV7-3	15	TRBJ2-1	TRBD2	few	CASSVLAVGGYEQFF	TGTGCCAGCAGCGTACTAGCGGTCGGAGGTTATGAGCAGTTCTTC
TRBV14	16	TRBJ2-3	NA	NA	CASSPRRQIFTDTQYF	TGTGCCAGCAGCCCCAGAAGACAGATCTTCACAGATACGCAGTATTTT
TRBV29-1	13	TRBJ1-1	TRBD1	NA	CSVRGLRWPEAFF	TGCAGCGTAAGGGGGCTCAGGTGGCCTGAAGCTTTCTTT
TRBV20-1	17	TRBJ2-1	TRBD2	many	CSARDGWRGRGHNEQFF	TGCAGTGCTAGAGATGGGTGGCGGGGGAGAGGGCACAATGAGCAGTTCTTC
TRBV20-1	11	TRBJ2-7	NA	NA	CSAPLLGEQYF	TGCAGTGCCCCCTTGTTAGGCGAGCAGTACTTC
TRBV4-1	14	TRBJ2-7	NA	many	CASSQELPGDEQYF	TGCGCCAGCAGCCAAGAGCTGCCAGGGGACGAGCAGTACTTC
TRBV7-2	14	TRBJ2-7	NA	NA	CASSRDTSSYEQYF	TGTGCCAGCAGCCGGGATACTAGCTCCTACGAGCAGTACTTC
TRBV6-8	11	TRBJ1-4	NA	NA	CARATGEKLFF	TGTGCCAGAGCTACGGGTGAAAAACTGTTTTTT
TRBV5-5	16	TRBJ2-3	NA	few	CASSSLRGSRTDTQYF	TGTGCCAGCAGCAGCTTAAGGGGGTCCCGCACAGATACGCAGTATTTT
TRBV5-1	14	TRBJ1-6	NA	few	CASSLGGGNSPLHF	TGCGCCAGCAGCTTGGGCGGGGGAAACTCACCCCTCCACTTT
TRBV5-5	17	TRBJ2-4	TRBD1	many	CASSLAETGRMGNIQYF	TGTGCCAGCAGCTTGGCCGAGACAGGGCGGATGGGAAACATTCAGTACTTC
TRBV9	14	TRBJ2-7	TRBD2	NA	CASSATSGTDEQYF	TGTGCCAGCAGCGCGACTAGCGGGACCGACGAGCAGTACTTC
TRBV18	16	TRBJ1-1	NA	few	CASSGQRTDMNTEAFF	TGTGCCAGCTCAGGTCAAAGGACCGATATGAACACTGAAGCTTTCTTT
TRBV6-6	11	TRBJ2-7	NA	many	CASRVAYEQYF	TGTGCCAGCAGGGTAGCCTACGAGCAGTACTTC
TRBV3-1	16	TRBJ1-1	NA	many	CASSQDRGGDSTEAFF	TGTGCCAGCAGCCAAGATCGAGGTGGGGACTCCACTGAAGCTTTCTTT
TRBV12-3/TRBV12-4	13	TRBJ2-1	NA	NA	CASSLDSRNEQFF	TGTGCCAGCAGTTTAGATTCCCGCAATGAGCAGTTCTTC
TRBV12-2	15	TRBJ2-1	NA	NA	CASRRRTGEYNEQFF	TGTGCAAGTCGCAGACGGACGGGGGAATACAATGAGCAGTTCTTC
TRBV28	14	TRBJ2-1	NA	NA	CASSLADLYNEQFF	TGTGCCAGCAGTTTAGCCGATCTCTACAATGAGCAGTTCTTC
TRBV10-2	16	TRBJ2-1	NA	many	CASSDPSSGRFNEQFF	TGCGCCAGCAGTGATCCGTCGAGCGGACGATTCAATGAGCAGTTCTTC
TRBV6-5	17	TRBJ1-1	TRBD1	many	CASRGVGTGEQNTEAFF	TGTGCCAGCAGAGGGGTAGGGACAGGGGAGCAGAACACTGAAGCTTTCTTT
TRBV7-8	23	TRBJ2-1	TRBD2	NA	CASSSPSAGGNNEQLPPNNEQFF	TGTGCCAGCAGCTCCCCCTCAGCGGGAGGGAACAATGAGCAGCTTCCCCCCAACAATGAGCAGTTCTTC
TRBV28	14	TRBJ1-2	TRBD1	few	CASSLGPGTVGYTF	TGTGCCAGCAGTTTAGGGCCGGGGACAGTCGGCTACACCTTC
TRBV6-1	14	TRBJ1-3	NA	few	CASLAAYSGNTIYF	TGTGCCAGCCTTGCGGCTTACTCTGGAAACACCATATATTTT
TRBV11-3	15	TRBJ2-1	TRBD2	NA	CASSPRTSGKNEQFF	TGTGCCAGCAGCCCCCGGACTAGCGGGAAGAACGAGCAGTTCTTC
TRBV7-8	14	TRBJ1-1	NA	many	CASSVYYRDTEAFF	TGTGCCAGCAGCGTATACTACAGGGACACTGAAGCTTTCTTT
TRBV20-1	15	TRBJ2-5	TRBD1	NA	CSARERQGAGETQYF	TGCAGTGCTAGAGAAAGACAGGGGGCAGGAGAGACCCAGTACTTC
TRBV11-2	14	TRBJ2-7	TRBD1	few	CASSVRDRGHEQYF	TGTGCCAGCAGCGTCCGGGACAGGGGTCACGAGCAGTACTTC